The clone carrying this TCR beta chain was seen repeatedly, ten times or more. Its antigen remains unidentified. This specimen comes from a study of T cell repertoires in cytomegalovirus infection. At the level of the study: It can be stated that public TCR beta signatures indicated CMV infection as well as a matching HLA type. General study results and limits: Carriage of CMV together with the relevant HLA was identifiable through cumulative public TCR beta family frequency. HLA-C-restricted CMV-specific TCR beta clonotypes were dominant in the ex vivo response.

TCRdb re-analysed the reads in MiXCR, keeping a single row per CDR3 protein. The table has some 220,000 distinct CDR3 sequences, approximately 7% seen once. In germline, CDR1 is ENHRY, CDR2 SYGVKD. CDR3 size: 13 residues. The V end lost 10 bases, the J end lost 7 bases, and 16 bases lay between the germline ends. The TCR originated in a human donor in good health (CMV status not recorded). Some clones in this sample may be carry-over from other donors' samples. Sequencing was done on a sample of PBMCs. The chain carries TRBV10-3 and TRBJ2-2; D unresolved. The CDR3 is CATETGSGGELFF. The CDR3, as DNA: TGTGCCACAGAGACGGGTAGTGGCGGGGAGCTGTTTTTT.